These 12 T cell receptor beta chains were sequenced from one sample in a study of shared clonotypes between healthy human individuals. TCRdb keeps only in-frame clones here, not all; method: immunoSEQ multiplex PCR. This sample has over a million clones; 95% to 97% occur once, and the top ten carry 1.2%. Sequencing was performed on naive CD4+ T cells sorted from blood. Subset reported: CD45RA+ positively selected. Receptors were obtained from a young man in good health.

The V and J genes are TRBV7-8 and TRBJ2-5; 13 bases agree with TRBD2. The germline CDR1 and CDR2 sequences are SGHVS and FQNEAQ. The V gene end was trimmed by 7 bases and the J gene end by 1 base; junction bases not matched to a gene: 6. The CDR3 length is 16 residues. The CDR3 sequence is CASTAGLAGTQETQYF. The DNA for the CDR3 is TGTGCCAGCACCGCGGGACTAGCGGGGACCCAAGAGACCCAGTACTTC.

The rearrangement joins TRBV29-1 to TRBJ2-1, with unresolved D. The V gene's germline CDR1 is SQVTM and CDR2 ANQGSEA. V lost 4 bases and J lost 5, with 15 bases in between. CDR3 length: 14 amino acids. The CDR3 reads CSVGPQRPHNEQFF. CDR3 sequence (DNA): TGCAGCGTTGGTCCGCAAAGACCTCACAATGAGCAGTTCTTC.

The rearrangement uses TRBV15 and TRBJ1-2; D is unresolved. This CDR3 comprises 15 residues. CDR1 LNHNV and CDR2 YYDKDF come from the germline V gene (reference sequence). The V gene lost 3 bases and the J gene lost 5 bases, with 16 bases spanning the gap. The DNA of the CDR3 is TGTGCCACCAGCAGGGGGTCCGCTGTTGGGTATGGCTACACCTTC. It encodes CATSRGSAVGYGYTF.

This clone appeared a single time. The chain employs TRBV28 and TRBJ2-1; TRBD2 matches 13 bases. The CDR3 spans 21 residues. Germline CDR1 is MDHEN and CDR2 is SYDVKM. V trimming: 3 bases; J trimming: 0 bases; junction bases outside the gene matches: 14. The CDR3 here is CASSLGLGLAGEGSSYNEQFF. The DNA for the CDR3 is TGTGCCAGCAGTTTGGGACTCGGACTAGCGGGAGAGGGGAGCTCCTACAATGAGCAGTTCTTC.

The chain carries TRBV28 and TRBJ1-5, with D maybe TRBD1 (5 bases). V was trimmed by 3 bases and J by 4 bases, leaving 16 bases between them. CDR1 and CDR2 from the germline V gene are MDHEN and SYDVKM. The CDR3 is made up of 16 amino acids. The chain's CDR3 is CASSFPRAGQNQPQHF. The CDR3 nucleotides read TGTGCCAGCAGTTTTCCGCGGGCAGGGCAGAATCAGCCCCAGCATTTT.

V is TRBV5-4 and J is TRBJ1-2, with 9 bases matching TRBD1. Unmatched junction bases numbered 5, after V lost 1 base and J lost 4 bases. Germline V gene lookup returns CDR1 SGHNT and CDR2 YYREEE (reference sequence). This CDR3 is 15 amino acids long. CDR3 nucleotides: TGTGCCAGCAGCTTGCGGGACAGGGACCTCTATGGCTACACCTTC. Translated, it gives CASSLRDRDLYGYTF.

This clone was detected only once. This CDR3 reads CASTLNPLLGEGGKTQYF. CDR3 nucleotide sequence: TGTGCCAGCACCCTGAACCCGCTTTTGGGGGAGGGAGGGAAGACCCAGTACTTC. This sequence joins TRBV2 and TRBJ2-5; 7 bases map to TRBD2. V lost 7 bases and J lost 6; bases outside the gene matches: 23. Germline assignment: CDR1 SNHLY and CDR2 FYNNEI. The CDR3 loop spans 18 amino acids.

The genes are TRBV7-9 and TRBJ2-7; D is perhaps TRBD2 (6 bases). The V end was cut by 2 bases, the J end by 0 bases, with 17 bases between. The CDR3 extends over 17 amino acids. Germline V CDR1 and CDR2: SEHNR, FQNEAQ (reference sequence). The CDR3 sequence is CASSLLGRGNSSYEQYF. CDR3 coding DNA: TGTGCCAGCAGCTTACTCGGGAGAGGAAACAGCTCCTACGAGCAGTACTTC.

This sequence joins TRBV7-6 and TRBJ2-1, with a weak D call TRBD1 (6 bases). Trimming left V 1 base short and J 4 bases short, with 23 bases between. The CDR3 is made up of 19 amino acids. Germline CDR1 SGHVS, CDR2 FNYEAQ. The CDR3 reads CASSLGGLAVRLPYNEQFF. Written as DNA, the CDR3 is TGTGCCAGCAGCTTAGGGGGGCTTGCAGTTCGACTGCCTTACAATGAGCAGTTCTTC.

CDR3: CASSYWRGGQPQHF. The CDR3 coding sequence is TGTGCCAGCAGTTACTGGAGAGGGGGTCAGCCCCAGCATTTT. The rearrangement joins TRBV6-5 to TRBJ1-5; D possibly corresponds to TRBD1 (6 bases). CDR3 length: 14 amino acids. Germline CDR1 is MNHEY and CDR2 is SVGAGI. Between the trimmed V and J ends, which lost 1 base and 6 bases, there was a span of 10 bases.

CDR3: CAIQDRPYEQYF. CDR3 DNA: TGTGCCATCCAGGACAGGCCCTACGAGCAGTACTTC. The chain is built from TRBV10-3 and TRBJ2-7; 7 nucleotides line up with TRBD1. J was trimmed by 2 bases and V by 8 bases; bases with no gene match: 3. The CDR3 covers 12 residues. Germline CDR1 and CDR2: ENHRY and SYGVKD.

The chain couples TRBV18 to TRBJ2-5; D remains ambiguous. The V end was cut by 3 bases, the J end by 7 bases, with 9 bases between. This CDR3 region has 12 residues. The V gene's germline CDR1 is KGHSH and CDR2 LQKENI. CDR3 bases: TGTGCCAGCTCACCTGAAATTGTGACCCAGTACTTC. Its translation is CASSPEIVTQYF.